Given below is one T cell receptor beta chain in context. These data are taken from a study of blood T cell repertoires in COVID-19. Study-wide background: Samples representing acute and convalescent COVID-19 were sourced from the United States, Italy and Spain. The cDNA or gDNA used as material had been derived from T cells, B-cell-depleted T cells, or PBMCs.

Sequenced by immunoSEQ multiplex PCR; TCRdb stores in-frame clones only, minus some. The sample consists of tens of thousands of clones, roughly 79% of them appearing once. The CDR3 spans 15 residues. Germline V gives CDR1 SGHTA, CDR2 FQGNSA. V lost 2 bases to trimming and J lost 10 bases; unmatched junction nucleotides: 6. The clonotype was recovered from a human donor in a cohort sampled during active COVID-19. The chain has TRBV7-2 and TRBJ1-6, with TRBD1 matching over 9 bases. Sequencing used peripheral blood. DNA of the CDR3: TGTGCCAGCAGCTTAACCGGGACAGGGTACTCACCCCTCCACTTT. This translates into CASSLTGTGYSPLHF.